Reported below is one TCR beta chain. Its antigen is currently unknown. The entry originates in a study of cytomegalovirus exposure and HLA in healthy donors. Study conclusions and caveats: CMV serostatus was the sole immune exposure information available. Fewer N-insertions than the roughly 630-donor mean were reportedly shown by an Asian-associated ancestry cluster in a later analysis. Most TCRs appeared rarely, but some public TCRs recurred in many donors. In a later analysis, TCR beta V- and J-gene trimming was associated with a missense DCLRE1C variant.

With 60 Vbeta and 13 Jbeta primers, the PCR was carried out. Measured with immunoSEQ multiplex PCR; TCRdb has only the in-frame clones, and not every one. The sample has 130,000 to 150,000 clones; around 77% are singletons. Per the germline V gene, CDR1 is MNHNS and CDR2 is SASEGT. The CDR3 covers 16 residues. The V and J ends lost 3 bases and 7 bases respectively, with 18 bases between them. The TCR sequence derives from a woman in her 40s in good health and CMV-seropositive. V gene TRBV6-1 combines with J gene TRBJ1-4, with D possibly TRBD1 on 5 matching bases. The material sequenced was PBMCs. The CDR3 sequence is CASSEVRGKTSEKLFF. CDR3 sequence (DNA): TGTGCCAGCAGTGAGGTACGGGGGAAGACGAGTGAAAAACTGTTTTTT.